The clone carrying this T cell receptor (beta chain) was picked up many times. The antigen is undetermined. The sample originates from a study of T cell repertoires in cytomegalovirus infection. Across the whole study: Recently described HLA-C-restricted plus well-studied HLA-B-restricted CMV epitopes were used. Public signatures in TCR beta pointed to CMV infection and matching HLA type.

Study observations and caveats: CMV-specific HLA-C-restricted TCR beta clonotypes dominated the ex vivo response. There were carriers of CMV plus the relevant HLA, and cumulative public TCR beta family frequency identified them.

V gave up 2 bases and J gave up 4 bases; unmatched junction bases: 2. Looked up from germline, CDR1 is SGHTA and CDR2 is FQGNSA. The CDR3 has 14 amino acids. TCRdb used MiXCR to reprocess the reads, holding one entry per CDR3 protein. The sample has 250,000 to 400,000 distinct CDR3 sequences, 20% to 30% seen once. This sequence originates from a human donor in good health (CMV status not recorded). Some clones in this sample may be carry-over from other donors' samples. Sequenced material: cultured PBMCs, taken from culture after CMV antigen stimulation. The V and J genes are TRBV7-2 and TRBJ2-7; 10 positions match TRBD2. The CDR3 DNA reads TGTGCCAGCAGCTTACTAGCGGGAGAGTACGAGCAGTACTTC. It yields the protein CASSLLAGEYEQYF.